The 30 T cell receptor beta chains presented below share a single source sample, sequenced in a study of shared clonotypes between healthy human individuals. Assay used: immunoSEQ multiplex PCR; TCRdb lists only in-frame clones, some missing. Altogether 1.4 million to 1.5 million clones are present, over 95% being singletons, with the ten largest covering roughly 1.2%. The specimen sequenced was naive CD4+ T cells sorted from blood. Noted subset: CD45RA+ positively selected. The receptor set was obtained from a man between 25 and 39 years old in good health.

This clone occurred a few times. The rearrangement uses TRBV5-1 and TRBJ1-1; no clear D. V gave up 0 bases and J gave up 8 bases, with 11 bases separating them. CDR1 and CDR2 from the germline V gene are SGHRS and YFSETQ. This CDR3 has 13 residues. The CDR3 bases are TGCGCCAGCAGCTTGGCCCCGGTTACCGAAGCTTTCTTT. It translates to CASSLAPVTEAFF.

This chain uses TRBV15 with TRBJ2-2; 8 bases fit TRBD1. V gave up 2 bases and J gave up 7 bases; unmatched junction bases: 9. The CDR3 sequence is 16 residues long. CDR1 is LNHNV, CDR2 YYDKDF, per germline (reference sequence). The CDR3 DNA follows: TGTGCCACCAGCAGAAGTCGACAGGGGTTTGTCGGGGAGCTGTTTTTT. It codes for CATSRSRQGFVGELFF.

This sequence joins TRBV28 and TRBJ1-2, with 7 positions matching TRBD1. CDR1 and CDR2 from the germline V gene are MDHEN and SYDVKM. The CDR3 consists of 14 residues. V dropped 6 bases and J dropped 7; count of bases not matched to a gene: 11. The CDR3 sequence is CASSLTGLRGGYTF. The CDR3 nucleotides are TGTGCCAGCAGCCTGACAGGGCTCCGTGGTGGCTACACCTTC.

J is TRBJ2-6 and V is TRBV5-1, with unresolved D. Germline V CDR1 and CDR2: SGHRS, YFSETQ. This CDR3 has 20 amino acids. Trimming removed 0 bases at V and 0 bases at J, with 19 bases between. In DNA form, the CDR3 reads TGCGCCAGCAGCTTGGGGCTCGGTCGTGGATTGGGCTCTGGGGCCAACGTCCTGACTTTC. Protein: CASSLGLGRGLGSGANVLTF.

CDR3 bases: TGTGCCAGCACCGCCGAATCAGGGGGGGAGACCCAGTACTTC. Protein: CASTAESGGETQYF. J is TRBJ2-5 and V is TRBV2, with D possibly TRBD1 on 7 matching bases. Germline-derived CDR1 and CDR2 are SNHLY and FYNNEI. The V end lost 7 bases, the J end lost 5 bases, and 17 bases lay between the germline ends. The CDR3 sequence is 14 residues long.

The chain recombines TRBV28 with TRBJ2-5; a weak D match, TRBD2 (6 bases). Per germline, CDR1 MDHEN and CDR2 SYDVKM. The CDR3 spans 14 residues. V shed 5 bases and J shed 2 bases, with 12 bases lying between them. The CDR3: CASSNLAFQETQYF. The CDR3, as DNA: TGTGCCAGCAGTAATCTAGCGTTTCAAGAGACCCAGTACTTC.

The rearrangement uses TRBV19 and TRBJ1-1; 8 bases map to TRBD1. The junction had 11 bases not matched to a gene; V was cut back by 4 bases and J by 1 base. The germline CDR1 and CDR2 sequences are LNHDA and SQIVND (reference sequence). The CDR3 runs 17 residues. In DNA form, the CDR3 reads TGTGCCAGTAGTAGAGAGGACAGGGCGAGGGGGAACACTGAAGCTTTCTTT. This encodes CASSREDRARGNTEAFF.

This clone was seen a single time. The CDR3 bases are TGTGCCAGCAGTCCCGGGGGTGGCGGTAGCGAGAGGGAGCTGTTTTTT. Translated: CASSPGGGGSERELFF. The chain joins TRBV28 to TRBJ2-2, with D possibly TRBD2 on 6 matching bases. The CDR3 sequence is 16 residues long. In germline, CDR1 is MDHEN, CDR2 SYDVKM. With 5 bases removed from V and 9 bases from J, the gap between germline ends came to 22 bases.

The chain employs TRBV30 and TRBJ2-7; 7 positions agree with TRBD2. CDR3 length: 15 amino acids. Trimming cost V 4 bases and J 5 bases; bases outside gene matches: 14. Per germline, CDR1 GTSNPN and CDR2 SVGIG (reference sequence). The CDR3 protein is CAWTAWTRGVHEQYF. CDR3 nucleotide sequence: TGTGCCTGGACCGCCTGGACTCGGGGGGTCCACGAGCAGTACTTC.

The table lists this clone with a count of one. The chain links TRBV30 to TRBJ2-7, with D possibly TRBD2 on 6 matching bases. Trimming removed 3 bases at V and 3 bases at J, with 18 bases between. CDR1 is GTSNPN and CDR2 is SVGIG in the germline V gene (reference sequence). CDR3 length equals 15 residues. CDR3 sequence (DNA): TGTGCCTGGAGCCCAGCGGGCGAGCTCTTCTACGAGCAGTACTTC. It encodes CAWSPAGELFYEQYF.

V is TRBV5-6 and J is TRBJ1-1, with a weak D call TRBD1 (5 bases). Trimming removed 2 bases from V and 1 base from J, with 9 bases in between. The CDR3 covers 14 residues. The germline V gene has CDR1 SGHDT and CDR2 YYEEEE. For the CDR3, the DNA is TGTGCCAGCAGCTTTGAGGGACCGAACACTGAAGCTTTCTTT. Its translation: CASSFEGPNTEAFF.

The gene calls are TRBV7-9 and TRBJ1-1; tentatively, D is TRBD1 (5 bases). The germline gives CDR1 SEHNR, CDR2 FQNEAQ (reference sequence). V shed 5 bases and J shed 6 bases, with 16 bases lying between them. CDR3 size: 14 residues. CDR3 sequence reads: CASSLRELTAEAFF. As DNA, the CDR3 is TGTGCCAGCAGCCTAAGGGAGCTGACAGCTGAAGCTTTCTTT.

The V call is TRBV5-1, the J call TRBJ1-1; D unresolved. Between the trimmed V and J ends, which lost 0 bases and 5 bases, there was a span of 11 bases. The V gene's germline CDR1 is SGHRS and CDR2 YFSETQ. CDR3 length: 14 residues. CDR3 loop: CASSLAWVRTEAFF. The CDR3 DNA sequence: TGCGCCAGCAGCTTGGCCTGGGTTCGGACTGAAGCTTTCTTT.

The chain is built from TRBV29-1 and TRBJ2-7; TRBD2 is a possible D gene (6 bases). Germline V gene sequence: CDR1 SQVTM, CDR2 ANQGSEA. The CDR3 totals 14 residues. The V end was cut by 2 bases, the J end by 3 bases, with 14 bases between. The CDR3 here is CSVEIGGPIYEQYF. The CDR3 bases are TGCAGCGTTGAAATTGGAGGGCCAATCTACGAGCAGTACTTC.

The chain uses TRBV9 and TRBJ2-5; tentatively, D is TRBD2 (6 bases). The germline V gene encodes CDR1 SGDLS and CDR2 YYNGEE. The CDR3 is 15 residues long. Trimming removed 1 base from V and 2 bases from J, with 12 bases in between. The CDR3 DNA sequence: TGTGCCAGCAGCGTAATTTTGGGGGGACAAGAGACCCAGTACTTC. Amino acid sequence: CASSVILGGQETQYF.

This chain connects TRBV28 to TRBJ2-2; D may correspond to TRBD1 or TRBD2 (7 bases each). Trimming pared 6 bases from V and 4 bases from J, leaving 15 bases between. Germline CDR1 MDHEN, CDR2 SYDVKM. The CDR3 is 15 amino acids. In nucleotides, the CDR3 is TGTGCCAGCAGCAAAGCGGGACAGAGCACCGGGGAGCTGTTTTTT. The encoded protein is CASSKAGQSTGELFF.

The chain couples TRBV27 to TRBJ2-2, with 10 bases matching TRBD2. V was clipped by 2 bases and J by 5 bases; unmatched bases: 11. The CDR3 runs to 18 residues. Germline V gives CDR1 MNHEY, CDR2 SMNVEV (reference sequence). CDR3 nucleotide sequence: TGTGCCAGCAGTTTACCCCCTCTAGCGGGAGCTGGTACCGGGGAGCTGTTTTTT. Amino acid sequence: CASSLPPLAGAGTGELFF.

The CDR3 DNA reads as TGTGCCAGCGGGCAGGAGCTGCACACTGAAGCTTTCTTT. Translation gives CASGQELHTEAFF. This rearrangement joins TRBV6-1 to TRBJ1-1; D gene unclear. In germline, CDR1 is MNHNS, CDR2 SASEGT. V gave up 8 bases and J gave up 3 bases, with 13 bases separating them. This CDR3 has 13 residues.

This chain joins TRBV10-3 and TRBJ2-5; TRBD2 is a possible D gene (6 bases). CDR3 size: 15 residues. V was cut by 3 bases and J by 1 base, with 12 bases left in between. CDR1 is ENHRY, CDR2 SYGVKD, per germline. The CDR3 spells CAISEFGTPQETQYF. CDR3 DNA sequence: TGTGCCATCAGTGAATTCGGGACTCCCCAAGAGACCCAGTACTTC.

The rearrangement joins TRBV9 to TRBJ1-2, with TRBD1 identical over 10 bases. Germline V CDR1 and CDR2: SGDLS, YYNGEE. The V gene end was trimmed by 1 base and the J gene end by 6 bases; junction bases not matched to a gene: 15. This CDR3 region has 18 residues. The CDR3 bases are TGTGCCAGCAGCGTATCCGGGACAGGGGCTGGAGATGGAAATGGCTACACCTTC. Its protein is CASSVSGTGAGDGNGYTF.

The chain joins TRBV19 to TRBJ1-2, with D tentatively TRBD1 (5 bases). The ends were cut back, 6 bases at V and 0 bases at J, with 11 bases in the middle. Per germline, CDR1 LNHDA and CDR2 SQIVND (reference sequence). CDR3 size: 14 residues. CDR3 residues: CASSGRGTNYGYTF. CDR3 in DNA: TGTGCCAGTAGCGGGAGGGGCACTAACTATGGCTACACCTTC.

The chain has TRBV23-1 and TRBJ2-7; the match to TRBD2 covers 12 bases. TRBV23-1 is an ORF; its function is uncertain. V was clipped by 9 bases and J by 7 bases; unmatched bases: 31. The CDR3 covers 21 residues. CDR3 sequence (DNA): TGCGCCAGTCCACTAACAGGGGGTAGGACTAGCGGGAACCCCCCCCGGGGTGAGCAGTACTTC. Protein product: CASPLTGGRTSGNPPRGEQYF.

This chain connects TRBV28 to TRBJ2-2; D remains unclear. The germline V gene encodes CDR1 MDHEN and CDR2 SYDVKM. CDR3 length: 16 residues. The V and J ends lost 3 bases and 0 bases respectively, with 11 bases between them. The CDR3 spells CASSLVPRPNTGELFF. The CDR3 DNA follows: TGTGCCAGCAGTTTGGTTCCCCGCCCGAACACCGGGGAGCTGTTTTTT.

The chain joins TRBV7-2 to TRBJ1-4; D unresolved. Germline assignment: CDR1 SGHTA and CDR2 FQGNSA. Trimming took 4 bases from V and 4 from J, leaving 4 bases between them. There are 12 residues in the CDR3. The CDR3 DNA sequence: TGTGCCAGCAGCTCGTTTAATGAAAAACTGTTTTTT. This translates into CASSSFNEKLFF.

V usage is TRBV5-5 and J usage is TRBJ2-7; tentative D call: TRBD1 (5 bases). The CDR3 length is 15 residues. CDR1 and CDR2 (germline): SGHKS, YYEKEE (reference sequence). Trimming removed 0 bases from V and 0 bases from J, with 10 bases in between. The CDR3 sequence is CASSLVRVSSYEQYF. The CDR3 DNA reads TGTGCCAGCAGCTTGGTCAGGGTGAGCTCCTACGAGCAGTACTTC.

This chain joins TRBV28 and TRBJ1-4; TRBD1 agrees at 10 bases. V dropped 3 bases and J dropped 0; count of bases not matched to a gene: 7. Germline CDR1 and CDR2: MDHEN and SYDVKM. The CDR3 is 18 residues long. The DNA of the CDR3 is TGTGCCAGCAGTTTCATGGGACAGGGGTGGACAACTAATGAAAAACTGTTTTTT. Amino acid sequence: CASSFMGQGWTTNEKLFF.

This clone was seen a single time. The chain has TRBV19 and TRBJ1-1; D remains unclear. Germline V lookup: CDR1 LNHDA, CDR2 SQIVND (reference sequence). Deletions cut 10 bases from V and 3 bases from J, with 6 bases between. The CDR3 spans 10 residues. As DNA, the CDR3 is TGTGCCACCGGGCACACTGAAGCTTTCTTT. This gives the protein CATGHTEAFF.

This clone was seen once. This chain uses TRBV6-1 with TRBJ2-2; 14 bases line up with TRBD2. V lost 2 bases, J lost 10 bases, and 12 bases stayed unmatched. This CDR3 is 18 amino acids long. From germline, CDR1 is MNHNS and CDR2 SASEGT. CDR3 loop: CASSERRGLAGEGEELFF. DNA of the CDR3: TGTGCCAGCAGTGAAAGGAGGGGACTAGCGGGAGAGGGCGAGGAGCTGTTTTTT.

About this clone itself: This sample also contains other DNA sequences that code for the same CDR3. The gene calls are TRBV28 and TRBJ1-5; 7 nucleotides match TRBD1. V trimming: 2 bases; J trimming: 2 bases; junction bases outside the gene matches: 3. The CDR3 is 15 amino acids. Germline V CDR1 and CDR2: MDHEN, SYDVKM. The CDR3 protein is CASSLRQGRNQPQHF. The CDR3 coding sequence is TGTGCCAGCAGTTTACGACAGGGTCGCAATCAGCCCCAGCATTTT.

The J gene is TRBJ2-7, the V gene TRBV5-1; possibly TRBD2 for D (6 bases). Germline CDR1 and CDR2: SGHRS and YFSETQ. The CDR3 is made up of 14 amino acids. V was pared by 4 bases and J by 3 bases, with 14 bases between. In DNA, the CDR3 is TGCGCCAGCAGCCGGGCCTCGGGGGACTACGAGCAGTACTTC. It encodes CASSRASGDYEQYF.